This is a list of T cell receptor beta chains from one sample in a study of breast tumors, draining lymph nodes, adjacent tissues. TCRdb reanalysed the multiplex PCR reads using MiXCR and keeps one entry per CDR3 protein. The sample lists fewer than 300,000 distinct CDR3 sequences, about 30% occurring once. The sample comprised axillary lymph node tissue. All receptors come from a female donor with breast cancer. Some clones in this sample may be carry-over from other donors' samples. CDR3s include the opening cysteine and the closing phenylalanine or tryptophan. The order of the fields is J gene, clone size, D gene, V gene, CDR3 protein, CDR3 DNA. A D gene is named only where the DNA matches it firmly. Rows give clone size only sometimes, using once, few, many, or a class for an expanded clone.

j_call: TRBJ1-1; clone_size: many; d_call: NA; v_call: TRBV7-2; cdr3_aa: CASSPGAGYGAEAFF; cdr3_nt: TGTGCCAGCAGCCCAGGCGCGGGGTATGGGGCTGAAGCTTTCTTT
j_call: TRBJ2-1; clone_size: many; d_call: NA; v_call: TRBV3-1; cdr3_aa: CASSRRGAGNEQFF; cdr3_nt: TGTGCCAGCAGCCGGAGGGGGGCAGGGAATGAGCAGTTCTTC
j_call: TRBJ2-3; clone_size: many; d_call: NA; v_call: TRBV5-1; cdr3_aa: CASSLGRPISPSTDTQYF; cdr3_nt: TGCGCCAGCAGCTTGGGCAGGCCGATTAGCCCGAGCACAGATACGCAGTATTTT
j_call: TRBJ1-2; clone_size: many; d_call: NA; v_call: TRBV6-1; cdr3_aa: CASSELGGEDYTF; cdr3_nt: TGTGCCAGCAGTGAACTTGGGGGCGAAGACTACACCTTC
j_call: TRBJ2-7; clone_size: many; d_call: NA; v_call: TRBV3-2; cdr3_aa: CASSQAERAWTYEQYF; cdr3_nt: TGTGCCAGCAGCCAAGCAGAGCGCGCATGGACCTACGAGCAGTACTTC
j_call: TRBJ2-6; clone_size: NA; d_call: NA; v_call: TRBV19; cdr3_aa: CASKGTGANVLTF; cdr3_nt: TGTGCCAGTAAGGGGACAGGGGCCAACGTCCTGACTTTC
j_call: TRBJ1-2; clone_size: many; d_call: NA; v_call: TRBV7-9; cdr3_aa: CASSLSLELRDGYTF; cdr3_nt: TGTGCCAGCAGCTTATCCCTCGAACTGAGGGACGGCTACACCTTC
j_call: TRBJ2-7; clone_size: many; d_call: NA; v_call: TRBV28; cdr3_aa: CASSLDRRSYEQYF; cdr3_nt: TGTGCCAGCAGTCTGGACCGTCGCTCCTACGAGCAGTACTTC
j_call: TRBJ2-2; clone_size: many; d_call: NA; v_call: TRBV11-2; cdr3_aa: CASSARDIANTGELFF; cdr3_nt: TGTGCCAGCAGCGCCCGGGACATCGCGAACACCGGGGAGCTGTTTTTT
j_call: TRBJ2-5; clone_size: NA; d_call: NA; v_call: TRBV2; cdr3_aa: CASVEEFRGYQETQYF; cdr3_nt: TGTGCCAGCGTTGAAGAGTTTCGTGGATACCAAGAGACCCAGTACTTC
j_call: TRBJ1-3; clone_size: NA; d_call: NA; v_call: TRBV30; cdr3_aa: CAWRPAGSTYSGNTIYF; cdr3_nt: TGTGCCTGGAGGCCCGCAGGGAGTACCTATTCTGGAAACACCATATATTTT
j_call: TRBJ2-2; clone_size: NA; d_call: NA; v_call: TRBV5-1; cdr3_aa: CASGLAGQRSGELFF; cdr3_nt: TGCGCCAGCGGCTTGGCGGGACAGAGGTCCGGGGAGCTGTTTTTT
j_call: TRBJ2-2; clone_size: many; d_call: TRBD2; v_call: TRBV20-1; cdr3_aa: CSARDPTGTSGSYTGELFF; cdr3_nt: TGCAGTGCTAGAGACCCGACCGGGACTAGCGGGAGTTACACCGGGGAGCTGTTTTTT
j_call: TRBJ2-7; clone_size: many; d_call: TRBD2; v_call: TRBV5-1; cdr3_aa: CASSLGGLAGTRQYF; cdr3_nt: TGCGCCAGCAGCTTGGGGGGACTAGCGGGAACTCGGCAGTACTTC
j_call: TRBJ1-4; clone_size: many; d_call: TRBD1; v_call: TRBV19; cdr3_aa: CASSKRQGRNEKLFF; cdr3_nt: TGTGCCAGTAGTAAGAGACAGGGGCGGAATGAAAAACTGTTTTTT
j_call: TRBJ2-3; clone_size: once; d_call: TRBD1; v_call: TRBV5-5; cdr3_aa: CASSLMDRGERGADTQYF; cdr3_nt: TGTGCCAGCAGCTTGATGGACAGGGGGGAGAGGGGCGCAGATACGCAGTATTTT
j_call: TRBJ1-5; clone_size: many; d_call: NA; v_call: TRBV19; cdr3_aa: CASSIDPYRDAQGNQPQHF; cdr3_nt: TGTGCCAGTAGTATAGATCCCTACAGAGACGCGCAAGGCAATCAGCCCCAGCATTTT
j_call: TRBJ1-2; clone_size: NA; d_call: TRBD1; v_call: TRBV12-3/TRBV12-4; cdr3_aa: CASSRQGTTF; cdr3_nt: TGTGCCAGCAGTCGACAGGGAACCACCTTC
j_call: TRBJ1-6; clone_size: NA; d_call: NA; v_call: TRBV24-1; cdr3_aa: CATSDFSGSGSPLHF; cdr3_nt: TGTGCCACCAGTGATTTTTCGGGGTCGGGTTCACCCCTCCACTTT
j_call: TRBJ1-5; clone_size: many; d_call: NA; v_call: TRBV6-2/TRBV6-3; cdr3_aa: CASSSPGGGNQPQHF; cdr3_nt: TGTGCCAGCAGTTCGCCGGGGGGAGGCAATCAGCCCCAGCATTTT
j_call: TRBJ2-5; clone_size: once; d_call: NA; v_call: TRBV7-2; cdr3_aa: CASSGTLGQPDAQHF; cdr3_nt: TGTGCCAGCAGCGGTACCCTGGGGCAGCCAGACGCCCAGCACTTC
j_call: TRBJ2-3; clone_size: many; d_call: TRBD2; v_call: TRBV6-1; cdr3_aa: CASSESSAGVSDTQYF; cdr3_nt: TGTGCCAGCAGTGAATCATCAGCGGGAGTTTCGGATACGCAGTATTTT
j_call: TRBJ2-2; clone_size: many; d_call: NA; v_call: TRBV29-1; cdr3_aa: CSATRTDTGELFF; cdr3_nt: TGCAGCGCTACTAGGACCGACACCGGGGAGCTGTTTTTT
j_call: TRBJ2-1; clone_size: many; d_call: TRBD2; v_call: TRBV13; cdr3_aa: CASSLGGLANYNEQFF; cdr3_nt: TGTGCCAGCAGCTTAGGCGGACTAGCAAACTACAATGAGCAGTTCTTC
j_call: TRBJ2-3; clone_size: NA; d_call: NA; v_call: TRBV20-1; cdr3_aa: CSVRLRQRGDTQYF; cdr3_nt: TGCAGTGTTAGACTCCGCCAAAGGGGAGATACGCAGTATTTT
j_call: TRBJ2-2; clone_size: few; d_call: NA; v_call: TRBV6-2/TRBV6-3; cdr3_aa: CASTYELGGEFSSGELFF; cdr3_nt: TGTGCCAGCACGTACGAACTCGGAGGCGAGTTCAGCTCCGGGGAGCTGTTTTTT
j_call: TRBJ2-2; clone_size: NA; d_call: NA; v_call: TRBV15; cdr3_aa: CATSSARSLNTGELFF; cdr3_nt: TGTGCCACCAGCAGTGCTAGATCCCTCAACACCGGGGAGCTGTTTTTT
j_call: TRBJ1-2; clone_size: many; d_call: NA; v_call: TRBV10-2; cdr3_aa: CASSETAGYGYTF; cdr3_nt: TGCGCCAGCAGTGAAACCGCGGGCTATGGCTACACCTTC
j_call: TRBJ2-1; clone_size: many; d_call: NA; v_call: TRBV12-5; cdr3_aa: CASGLGLLAHNEQFF; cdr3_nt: TGTGCTAGTGGTTTGGGACTTTTAGCGCACAATGAGCAGTTCTTC
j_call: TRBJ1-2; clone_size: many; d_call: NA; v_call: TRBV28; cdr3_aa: CASTEDMRNYGYTF; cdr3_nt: TGTGCCAGCACTGAGGACATGAGGAACTATGGCTACACCTTC
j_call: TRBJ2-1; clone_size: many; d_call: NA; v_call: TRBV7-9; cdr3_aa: CASSTTLSYEQFF; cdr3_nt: TGTGCCAGCAGCACTACCCTAAGCTATGAGCAGTTCTTC
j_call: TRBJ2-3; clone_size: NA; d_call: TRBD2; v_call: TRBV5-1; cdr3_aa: CASSLIFGTSGSWRGTDTQYF; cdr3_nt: TGCGCCAGCAGTCTAATCTTCGGGACTAGCGGGAGTTGGAGGGGCACAGATACGCAGTATTTT
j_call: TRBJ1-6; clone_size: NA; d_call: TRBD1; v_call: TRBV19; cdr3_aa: CASSTDRVSNSPLHF; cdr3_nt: TGTGCCAGTAGTACGGACAGGGTTAGTAATTCACCCCTCCACTTT
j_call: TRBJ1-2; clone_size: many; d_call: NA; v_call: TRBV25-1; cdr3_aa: CASSESVGGYTF; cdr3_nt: TGTGCCAGCAGTGAATCGGTCGGGGGCTACACCTTC
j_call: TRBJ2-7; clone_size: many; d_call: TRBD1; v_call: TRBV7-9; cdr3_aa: CASSGPRRDRVVYEQYF; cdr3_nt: TGTGCCAGCAGCGGACCTCGCCGGGACAGGGTTGTCTACGAGCAGTACTTC
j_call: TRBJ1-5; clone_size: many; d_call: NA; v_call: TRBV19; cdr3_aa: CASSIGYSNQPQHF; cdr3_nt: TGTGCCAGTAGTATCGGGTATAGCAATCAGCCCCAGCATTTT
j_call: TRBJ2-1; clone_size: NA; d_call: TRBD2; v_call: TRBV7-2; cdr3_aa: CASSHEREYNERFF; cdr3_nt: TGTGCCAGCAGCCACGAGCGGGAGTACAATGAGCGGTTCTTC
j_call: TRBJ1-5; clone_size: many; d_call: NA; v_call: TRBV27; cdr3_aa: CASSPGTTGRQPQHF; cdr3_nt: TGTGCCAGCAGTCCGGGGACCACGGGGCGTCAGCCCCAGCATTTT
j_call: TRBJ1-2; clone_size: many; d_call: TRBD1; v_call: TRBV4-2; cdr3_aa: CASSQVSPDRGADYGYTF; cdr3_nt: TGTGCCAGCAGCCAAGTTTCCCCGGACAGGGGGGCGGACTATGGCTACACCTTC
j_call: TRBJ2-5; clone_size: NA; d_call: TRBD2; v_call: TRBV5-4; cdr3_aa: CASSLFAGGGYQETQYF; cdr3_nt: TGTGCCAGCAGCCTCTTTGCGGGAGGGGGCTACCAAGAGACCCAGTACTTC
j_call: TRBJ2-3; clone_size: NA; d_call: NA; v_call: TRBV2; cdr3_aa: CASKKQPTKGDTQYF; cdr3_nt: TGTGCCAGCAAGAAACAGCCGACGAAGGGAGATACGCAGTATTTT
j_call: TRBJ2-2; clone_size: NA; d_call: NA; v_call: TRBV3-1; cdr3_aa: CASSQPGQGAAGELFF; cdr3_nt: TGTGCCAGCAGCCAGCCGGGACAAGGGGCCGCCGGGGAGCTGTTTTTT
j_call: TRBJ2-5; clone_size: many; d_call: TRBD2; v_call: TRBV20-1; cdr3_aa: CSAIDPGTSGRKTQYF; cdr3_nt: TGCAGTGCTATCGATCCAGGGACTAGCGGGAGAAAGACCCAGTACTTC
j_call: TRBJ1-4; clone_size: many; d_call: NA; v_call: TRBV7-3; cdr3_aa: CASSPDSALATNEKLFF; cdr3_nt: TGTGCCAGCAGCCCAGACTCAGCCCTTGCAACTAATGAAAAACTGTTTTTT
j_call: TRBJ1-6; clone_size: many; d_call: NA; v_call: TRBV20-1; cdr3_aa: CSASVRGGAPWNSPLHF; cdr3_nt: TGCAGTGCTTCGGTCCGAGGGGGGGCCCCCTGGAATTCACCCCTCCACTTT
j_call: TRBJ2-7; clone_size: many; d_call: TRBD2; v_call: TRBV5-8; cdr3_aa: CASSLKAGETYEQYF; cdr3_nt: TGTGCCAGCAGCTTAAAAGCGGGAGAAACCTACGAGCAGTACTTC
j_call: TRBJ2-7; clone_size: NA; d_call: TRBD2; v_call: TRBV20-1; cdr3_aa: CSGPGTSGHEQYF; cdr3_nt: TGTAGTGGGCCCGGGACTAGCGGCCACGAGCAGTACTTC
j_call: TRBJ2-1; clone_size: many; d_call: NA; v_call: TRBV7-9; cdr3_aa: CASSFDSLDEQFF; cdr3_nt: TGTGCCAGCAGCTTTGATAGTCTCGATGAGCAGTTCTTC
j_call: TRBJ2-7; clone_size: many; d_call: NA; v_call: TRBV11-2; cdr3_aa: CASSLGGRSSDQYF; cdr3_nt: TGTGCCAGCAGCTTAGGGGGTAGGTCTAGCGATCAGTACTTC
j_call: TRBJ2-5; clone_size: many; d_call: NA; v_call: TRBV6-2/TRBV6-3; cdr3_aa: CASSNPRETQYF; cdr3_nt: TGTGCCAGCTCAAATCCCAGGGAGACCCAGTACTTC
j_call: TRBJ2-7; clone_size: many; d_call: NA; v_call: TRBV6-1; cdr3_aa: CASNEGGNLYEQYF; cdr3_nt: TGTGCCAGCAACGAGGGGGGGAACCTCTACGAGCAGTACTTC
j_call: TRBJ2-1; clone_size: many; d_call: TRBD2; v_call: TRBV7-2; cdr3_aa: CASSSGTSHYNEQFF; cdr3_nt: TGTGCCAGCAGTTCCGGGACTAGCCACTACAATGAGCAGTTCTTC